These T cell receptor beta chains were read from a single sample in a study of T cell responses to AZD1222 COVID-19 vaccine. Repertoires were generated with immunoSEQ multiplex PCR, while TCRdb's copy carries only in-frame clones and drops some. The sample shows roughly 140,000 clones, about 90% of them seen only once. This material consisted of peripheral blood, taken on day 0 of MenACWY control vaccination. The source is an adult in good health. The CDR3 runs from the conserved cysteine through the conserved F or W. Each record gives: D gene, J gene, clone size, V gene, CDR3 protein, CDR3 DNA. The D gene is left open where the match is weak. A row's size may be missing; if present it is once, few, many or a size class.

NA TRBJ1-1 NA TRBV7-9 CASSLSGANTEAFF TGTGCCAGCAGCTTAAGTGGGGCGAACACTGAAGCTTTCTTT
NA TRBJ1-1 NA TRBV6-1 CASSDAGQNTEAFF TGTGCCAGCAGTGATGCTGGGCAGAACACTGAAGCTTTCTTT
NA TRBJ1-4 NA TRBV7-9 CASSSRAGGEKLFF TGTGCCAGCAGCTCGCGGGCCGGCGGTGAAAAACTGTTTTTT
TRBD2 TRBJ2-1 NA TRBV19 CASSIPAGEGNEQFF TGTGCCAGTAGTATCCCAGCGGGAGAGGGAAATGAGCAGTTCTTC
NA TRBJ1-5 NA TRBV30 CAWSSILGNQPQHF TGTGCCTGGAGCTCAATACTCGGGAATCAGCCCCAGCATTTT
NA TRBJ1-2 NA TRBV6-6 CASRTDRVHYGYTF TGTGCCAGCAGGACAGACCGGGTTCACTATGGCTACACCTTC
NA TRBJ1-4 NA TRBV18 CASSPNAGGDTTNEKLFF TGTGCCAGCTCACCCAATGCAGGCGGAGACACAACTAATGAAAAACTGTTTTTT
TRBD1 TRBJ2-7 NA TRBV5-4 CASSLGGGTGVYEQYF TGTGCCAGCAGCTTAGGGGGAGGGACAGGGGTCTACGAGCAGTACTTC
NA TRBJ2-3 NA TRBV7-3 CASSLGTDTQYF TGTGCCAGCAGCTTAGGCACAGATACGCAGTATTTT
NA TRBJ2-3 NA TRBV5-1 CASSSFAMETDTQYF TGCGCCAGCAGCTCGTTCGCGATGGAGACAGATACGCAGTATTTT
NA TRBJ1-2 few TRBV2 CASSEELANYGYTF TGTGCCAGCAGTGAAGAACTGGCTAACTATGGCTACACCTTC
NA TRBJ1-4 few TRBV24-1 CATSGGGEKLFF TGTGCCACCAGTGGTGGAGGTGAAAAACTGTTTTTT